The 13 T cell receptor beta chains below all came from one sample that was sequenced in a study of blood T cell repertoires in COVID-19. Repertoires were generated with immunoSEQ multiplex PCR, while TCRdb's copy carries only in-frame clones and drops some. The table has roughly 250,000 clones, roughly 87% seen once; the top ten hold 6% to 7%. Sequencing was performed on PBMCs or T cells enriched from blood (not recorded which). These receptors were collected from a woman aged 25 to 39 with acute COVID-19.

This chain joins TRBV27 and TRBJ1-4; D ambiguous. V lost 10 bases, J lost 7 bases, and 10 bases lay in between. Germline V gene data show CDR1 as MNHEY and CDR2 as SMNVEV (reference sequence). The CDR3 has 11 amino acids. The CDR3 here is CATLSGEKLFF. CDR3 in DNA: TGTGCCACCCTGTCGGGTGAAAAACTGTTTTTT.

The CDR3 DNA sequence: TGTGCCAGCACCCCCACCGTGGAGTTCAATGAGCAGTTCTTC. It codes for CASTPTVEFNEQFF. This rearrangement joins TRBV28 to TRBJ2-1; D unresolved. The CDR3 loop spans 14 amino acids. The germline V gene encodes CDR1 MDHEN and CDR2 SYDVKM. Trimming took 7 bases from V and 6 from J, leaving 16 bases between them.

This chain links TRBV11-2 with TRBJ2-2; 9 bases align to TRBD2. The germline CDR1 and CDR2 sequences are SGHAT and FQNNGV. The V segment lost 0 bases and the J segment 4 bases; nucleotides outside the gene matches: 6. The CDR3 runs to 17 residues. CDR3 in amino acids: CASSLDHGGGATGELFF. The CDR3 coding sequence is TGTGCCAGCAGCTTAGATCACGGCGGGGGGGCCACCGGGGAGCTGTTTTTT.

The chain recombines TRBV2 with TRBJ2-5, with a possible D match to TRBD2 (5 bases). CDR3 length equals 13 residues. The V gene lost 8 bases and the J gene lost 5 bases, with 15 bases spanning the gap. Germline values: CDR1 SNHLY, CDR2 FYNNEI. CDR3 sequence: CASGREGRETQYF. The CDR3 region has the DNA TGTGCCAGCGGACGCGAGGGCCGGGAGACCCAGTACTTC.

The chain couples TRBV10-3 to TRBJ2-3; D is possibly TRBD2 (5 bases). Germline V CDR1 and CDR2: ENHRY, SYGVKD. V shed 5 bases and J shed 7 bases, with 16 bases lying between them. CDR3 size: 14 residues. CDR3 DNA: TGTGCCATCAGTTCCCCCCCCGGGGAGTATACGCAGTATTTT. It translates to CAISSPPGEYTQYF.

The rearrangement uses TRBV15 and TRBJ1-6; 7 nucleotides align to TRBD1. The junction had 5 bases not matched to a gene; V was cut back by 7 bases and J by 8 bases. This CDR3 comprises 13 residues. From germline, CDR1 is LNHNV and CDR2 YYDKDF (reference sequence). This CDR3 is CATKGARDSPLHF. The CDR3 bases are TGTGCCACCAAGGGGGCCAGGGATTCACCCCTCCACTTT.

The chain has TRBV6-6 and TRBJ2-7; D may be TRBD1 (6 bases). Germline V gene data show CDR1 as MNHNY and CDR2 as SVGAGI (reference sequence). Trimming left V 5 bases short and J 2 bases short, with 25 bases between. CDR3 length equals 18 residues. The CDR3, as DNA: TGTGCCAGCAGTCGACGTCTTCCTGCACAGGGCGGCGCCTACGAGCAGTACTTC. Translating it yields CASSRRLPAQGGAYEQYF.

CDR3 coding DNA: TGTGCCAGCAGCTCCTACCGGGACAGGGGGCCCTCTGGGGCCAACGTCCTGACTTTC. Translated, it gives CASSSYRDRGPSGANVLTF. The chain joins TRBV7-9 to TRBJ2-6, with 12 nucleotides matching TRBD1. The CDR3 totals 19 residues. J lost 0 bases, V lost 4 bases, and 7 bases had no gene match. Per germline, CDR1 SEHNR and CDR2 FQNEAQ (reference sequence).

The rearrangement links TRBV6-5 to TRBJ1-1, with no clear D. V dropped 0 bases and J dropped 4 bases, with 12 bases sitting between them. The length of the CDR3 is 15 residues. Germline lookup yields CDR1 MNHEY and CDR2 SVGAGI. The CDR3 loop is CASSYSPSRVTEAFF. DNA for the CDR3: TGTGCCAGCAGTTACTCCCCGTCGCGGGTCACTGAAGCTTTCTTT.

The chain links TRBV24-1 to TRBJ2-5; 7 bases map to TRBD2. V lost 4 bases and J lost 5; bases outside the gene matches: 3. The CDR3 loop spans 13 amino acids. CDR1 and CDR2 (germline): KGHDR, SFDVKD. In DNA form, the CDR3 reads TGTGCCACCAGTGAAGCGGGGAAGGAGACCCAGTACTTC. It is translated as CATSEAGKETQYF.

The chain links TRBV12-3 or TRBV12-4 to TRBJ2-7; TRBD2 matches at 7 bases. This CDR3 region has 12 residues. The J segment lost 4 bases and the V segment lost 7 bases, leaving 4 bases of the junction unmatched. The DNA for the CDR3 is TGTGCCAGCACCACGGGGGGATACGAGCAGTACTTC. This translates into CASTTGGYEQYF.

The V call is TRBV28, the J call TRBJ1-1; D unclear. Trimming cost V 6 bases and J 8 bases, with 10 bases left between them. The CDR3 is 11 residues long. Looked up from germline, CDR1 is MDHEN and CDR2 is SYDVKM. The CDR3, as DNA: TGTGCCAGCAGCTGGGCATCCGAAGCTTTCTTT. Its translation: CASSWASEAFF.

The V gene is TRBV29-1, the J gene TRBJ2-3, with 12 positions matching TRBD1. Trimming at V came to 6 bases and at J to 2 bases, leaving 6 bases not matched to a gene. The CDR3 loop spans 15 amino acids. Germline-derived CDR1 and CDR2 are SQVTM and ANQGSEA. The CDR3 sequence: CSVTGTGGFTDTQYF. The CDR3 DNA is TGCAGCGTGACCGGGACAGGGGGCTTCACAGATACGCAGTATTTT.